The 23 T cell receptor beta chains reported below all come from one sample, sequenced in a study of blood T cell repertoires in COVID-19. Sequencing used immunoSEQ multiplex PCR; TCRdb keeps in-frame clones, though not all of them. The sample contains 200,000 to 250,000 clones, about 79% of which appear only once. Sample: PBMCs or T cells enriched from blood (not recorded which). The receptor source for this set is a woman aged 60-75 years who had recovered from COVID-19.

V usage is TRBV11-2 and J usage is TRBJ1-2; 9 nucleotides match TRBD1. Germline loops: CDR1 SGHAT, CDR2 FQNNGV. The CDR3 sequence is 16 residues long. After removal of 4 bases from V and 7 bases from J, the junction contained 13 bases not matched to a gene. The CDR3 DNA reads TGTGCCAGCAGCTCCTCTGGGACAGGGTTGTTTGGTGGCTACACCTTC. Protein product: CASSSSGTGLFGGYTF.

This chain joins TRBV11-2 and TRBJ2-7; D remains unclear. This CDR3 region has 13 residues. V lost 7 bases to trimming and J lost 3 bases, with 13 bases between them. Germline V CDR1 and CDR2: SGHAT, FQNNGV. DNA of the CDR3: TGTGCCAGCACCTCTCTATCAAGCTACGAGCAGTACTTC. This sequence encodes CASTSLSSYEQYF.

V gene TRBV5-4 combines with J gene TRBJ2-2, with 8 positions matching TRBD1. CDR3 length equals 16 residues. With 6 bases clipped from V and 1 base from J, the junction kept 8 bases outside the gene matches. CDR1 SGHNT and CDR2 YYREEE come from the germline V gene (reference sequence). This CDR3 reads CASTPDGTGNTGELFF. The CDR3 coding sequence is TGTGCCAGCACCCCCGACGGGACAGGGAACACCGGGGAGCTGTTTTTT.

The V gene is TRBV10-3, the J gene TRBJ2-1; tentative D call: TRBD2 (6 bases). The germline CDR1 and CDR2 sequences are ENHRY and SYGVKD. This CDR3 has 13 residues. Trimming took off 9 bases at V and 2 bases at J, with 11 bases between the two ends. In DNA, the CDR3 is TGTGCCATAGGCGGCGGGGCCTACAATGAGCAGTTCTTC. It translates to CAIGGGAYNEQFF.

The V call is TRBV10-1, the J call TRBJ1-4; D perhaps matches TRBD1 (5 bases). The CDR3 extends over 15 amino acids. In germline, CDR1 is WNHNN, CDR2 SYGVQD (reference sequence). Trimming took 9 bases from V and 2 from J, leaving 16 bases between them. The CDR3 nucleotides are TGCGCCAGTTCCGACCCGGGGGGTACTAATGAAAAACTGTTTTTT. As protein: CASSDPGGTNEKLFF.

J is TRBJ1-2 and V is TRBV18; 9 bases line up with TRBD1. The J segment lost 6 bases and the V segment lost 8 bases, leaving 10 bases of the junction unmatched. The CDR3 extends over 14 amino acids. Germline V gene lookup returns CDR1 KGHSH and CDR2 LQKENI. CDR3 region: CASTYSGTGNGYTF. Here the CDR3 DNA reads TGTGCCAGCACCTACTCCGGGACAGGGAATGGCTACACCTTC.

The chain carries TRBV5-6 and TRBJ2-7, with D possibly TRBD2 on 7 matching bases. V was shortened by 3 bases and J by 0 bases, with 22 bases between the two germline ends. CDR3 size: 18 residues. CDR1 and CDR2 from the germline V gene are SGHDT and YYEEEE. The CDR3 sequence: CASSSGLLRGGLSYEQYF. CDR3 bases: TGTGCCAGCAGCTCCGGGCTTCTTAGGGGGGGGCTCTCCTACGAGCAGTACTTC.

The table lists this clone with a few counts. V is TRBV7-2 and J is TRBJ1-1; 7 bases align to TRBD1. Germline V gives CDR1 SGHTA, CDR2 FQGNSA. The CDR3 is 15 residues long. The trim removed 4 bases at V and 0 bases at J, leaving 5 bases unmatched. The CDR3 spells CASSSRTGVNTEAFF. CDR3 DNA: TGTGCCAGCAGCTCCCGGACAGGTGTGAACACTGAAGCTTTCTTT.

This clone was counted once. The J gene is TRBJ2-3, the V gene TRBV9; D is perhaps TRBD1 (5 bases). The CDR3 is made up of 15 amino acids. Germline V gene data show CDR1 as SGDLS and CDR2 as YYNGEE. The V end lost 2 bases, the J end lost 6 bases, and 16 bases lay between the germline ends. The CDR3 nucleotides read TGTGCCAGCAGCGTGGGCATTCAAGGGGCCGATACGCAGTATTTT. Protein: CASSVGIQGADTQYF. Complete variable domain (other parts from reference TRBV9 and TRBJ2-3): DSGVTQTPKHLITATGQRVTLRCSPRSGDLSVYWYQQSLDQGLQFLIQYYNGEERAKGNILERFSAQQFPDLHSELNLSSLELGDSALYFCASSVGIQGADTQYFGPGTRLTVL.

V and J are TRBV7-9 and TRBJ2-1; 10 bases agree with TRBD1. This CDR3 region has 14 residues. After removal of 7 bases from V and 10 bases from J, the junction contained 10 bases not matched to a gene. In germline, CDR1 is SEHNR, CDR2 FQNEAQ (reference sequence). The CDR3 sequence is CASNLKGTGAEQFF. In nucleotides, the CDR3 is TGTGCCAGCAACCTAAAAGGGACAGGGGCAGAGCAGTTCTTC.

This rearrangement joins TRBV20-1 to TRBJ1-1; 9 bases fit TRBD1. The V segment lost 3 bases and the J segment 5 bases; nucleotides outside the gene matches: 13. The CDR3 extends over 16 amino acids. CDR1 is DFQATT, CDR2 SNEGSKA, per germline (reference sequence). CDR3 nucleotide sequence: TGCAGTGCTAGTCTTAACCCCGGGACAGGGCGAACTGAAGCTTTCTTT. It yields the protein CSASLNPGTGRTEAFF.

This clone was seen a handful of times. This chain joins TRBV19 and TRBJ2-5, with 8 bases fitting TRBD2. The CDR3 is 15 amino acids. CDR1 LNHDA and CDR2 SQIVND come from the germline V gene (reference sequence). V lost 5 bases, J lost 2 bases, and 7 bases stayed unmatched. CDR3 DNA sequence: TGTGCCAGTAGTGATAGCGGGGCGAATCAAGAGACCCAGTACTTC. Its translation: CASSDSGANQETQYF.

The chain joins TRBV11-2 to TRBJ1-2, with a possible D match to TRBD1 (6 bases). CDR1 and CDR2 from the germline V gene are SGHAT and FQNNGV. Trimming removed 3 bases at V and 2 bases at J, with 16 bases between. The CDR3 totals 16 residues. The CDR3 loop reads CASSLGGAAANYGYTF. The DNA of the CDR3 is TGTGCCAGCAGCTTGGGGGGGGCGGCAGCGAACTATGGCTACACCTTC.

This rearrangement joins TRBV11-1 to TRBJ2-7, with no clear D. Germline values: CDR1 SGHAT, CDR2 FQDESV (reference sequence). V lost 5 bases to trimming and J lost 0 bases, with 14 bases between them. The CDR3 contains 15 residues. Here the CDR3 DNA reads TGTGCCAGCAGCCAACTGAAAGCGTCCTCCTACGAGCAGTACTTC. It specifies CASSQLKASSYEQYF.

This clone was seen a handful of times. The V and J genes are TRBV19 and TRBJ2-5, with D possibly being TRBD1 (6 bases). Trimming pared 3 bases from V and 5 bases from J, leaving 13 bases between. Looked up from germline, CDR1 is LNHDA and CDR2 is SQIVND (reference sequence). CDR3 length: 14 amino acids. CDR3 in amino acids: CASSIEGVGETQYF. The DNA for the CDR3 is TGTGCCAGTAGTATCGAGGGGGTTGGGGAGACCCAGTACTTC.

The CDR3 reads CASSPRDRANQPQHF. In nucleotides, the CDR3 is TGTGCCAGTAGTCCCCGGGACAGGGCAAACCAGCCCCAGCATTTT. V is TRBV19 and J is TRBJ1-5; 9 bases align to TRBD1. The CDR3 has 15 residues. Germline trimming cut 5 bases from V and 7 bases from J; bases unmatched to any gene: 9. Per germline, CDR1 LNHDA and CDR2 SQIVND (reference sequence).

This chain joins TRBV12-3 or TRBV12-4 and TRBJ2-5, with 13 positions matching TRBD2. The CDR3 loop spans 13 amino acids. The trim removed 5 bases at V and 11 bases at J, leaving 5 bases unmatched. CDR3 nucleotides: TGTGCCAGCAGTATAGGGACTAGCGGGGCTCAGTACTTC. Translating gives CASSIGTSGAQYF.

The table lists this clone with a count of one. V usage is TRBV6-5 and J usage is TRBJ2-7; weak D call: TRBD1 (6 bases). CDR1 and CDR2 (germline): MNHEY, SVGAGI. V was cut by 0 bases and J by 6 bases, with 15 bases left in between. This CDR3 contains 15 residues. The CDR3 reads CASSYSITPGAEQYF. In DNA, the CDR3 is TGTGCCAGCAGTTACTCGATAACCCCAGGGGCCGAGCAGTACTTC.

DNA for the CDR3: TGCGCCAGCAGCTTTTTAGGACAGAACTACAATGAGCAGTTCTTC. This codes for CASSFLGQNYNEQFF. This chain uses TRBV5-1 with TRBJ2-1; D might be TRBD1 (6 bases). V was cut by 2 bases and J by 3 bases, with 12 bases left in between. The CDR3 length is 15 residues. CDR1 is SGHRS, CDR2 YFSETQ, per germline.

This clone was seen a handful of times. The chain combines TRBV11-2 with TRBJ2-7; 10 nucleotides align to TRBD1. Looked up from germline, CDR1 is SGHAT and CDR2 is FQNNGV. The CDR3 has 17 residues. J gave up 2 bases and V 5 bases, and 12 bases lay outside the gene matches. In nucleotides, the CDR3 is TGTGCCAGCAGCCGAAGGGACAGGGGCCGCGCGACCTACGAGCAGTACTTC. Amino acids: CASSRRDRGRATYEQYF.

The J gene is TRBJ2-1, the V gene TRBV19, with 7 bases that match TRBD1. V gave up 6 bases and J gave up 0 bases; unmatched junction bases: 11. From germline, CDR1 is LNHDA and CDR2 SQIVND (reference sequence). The CDR3 loop spans 17 amino acids. The CDR3 DNA sequence: TGTGCCAGTAGAGGGGGCCCATACGCCCGCTCCTACAATGAGCAGTTCTTC. Translated, it gives CASRGGPYARSYNEQFF.

V gene TRBV2 combines with J gene TRBJ1-4, with a weak D call TRBD1 (5 bases). Between the trimmed V and J ends, which lost 7 bases and 5 bases, there was a span of 11 bases. The CDR3 totals 13 residues. The V gene's germline CDR1 is SNHLY and CDR2 FYNNEI. CDR3: CASKSQGNEKLFF. In DNA, the CDR3 is TGTGCCAGCAAATCCCAGGGCAATGAAAAACTGTTTTTT.

The chain couples TRBV18 to TRBJ2-3; 12 bases line up with TRBD1. The CDR3 runs 16 residues. The V and J ends lost 0 bases and 5 bases, in that order; junction bases with no gene match: 3. Germline V gene sequence: CDR1 KGHSH, CDR2 LQKENI. The CDR3 loop reads CASSPPGTGGRDTQYF. The CDR3 DNA sequence: TGTGCCAGCTCACCACCCGGGACAGGGGGCAGAGATACGCAGTATTTT.